One T cell receptor (beta chain) is described in this entry. The data are from a study of blood T cell repertoires in COVID-19. As for the study in general: Sources were T cells, B-cell-depleted T cells, or PBMCs; the material itself was cDNA or gDNA.

Profiled with immunoSEQ multiplex PCR; TCRdb holds only in-frame clones, not every one. The sample holds around 280,000 clones, around 90% seen once. Participants, about 18 to 90 years old, spanned around 25 US areas. The CDR3 covers 14 residues. Trimming took off 5 bases at V and 8 bases at J, with 16 bases between the two ends. CDR1 and CDR2 (germline): MNHEY, SVGAGI. Sequenced material: PBMCs or T cells enriched from blood (not recorded which). The receptor was derived from a woman between 18 and 29 years old with acute COVID-19. The J gene is TRBJ2-4, the V gene TRBV6-5, with TRBD1 as a possible D gene (6 bases). CDR3: CASSPPGQGYIQYF. CDR3 nucleotides: TGTGCCAGCAGTCCTCCCGGCCAGGGGTACATTCAGTACTTC.